This TCR beta chain was found in a study of T cell changes during pregnancy in multiple sclerosis. Profiled with immunoSEQ multiplex PCR; TCRdb holds only in-frame clones, not every one. The table includes 84,000 or so clones, about 95% detected once. There are 17 residues in the CDR3. The chain employs TRBV21-1 and TRBJ2-7; TRBD1 was called by the table and not checked on the DNA. TRBV21-1 constitutes a pseudogene. The source is a female donor with multiple sclerosis, enrolled in a pregnancy study. Specimen: peripheral blood, collected in the third trimester of pregnancy. CDR3 sequence: CASRKTPGTGANYEQYF. The DNA of the CDR3 is TGTGCCAGCAGGAAAACCCCCGGGACAGGGGCGAACTACGAGCAGTACTTC.